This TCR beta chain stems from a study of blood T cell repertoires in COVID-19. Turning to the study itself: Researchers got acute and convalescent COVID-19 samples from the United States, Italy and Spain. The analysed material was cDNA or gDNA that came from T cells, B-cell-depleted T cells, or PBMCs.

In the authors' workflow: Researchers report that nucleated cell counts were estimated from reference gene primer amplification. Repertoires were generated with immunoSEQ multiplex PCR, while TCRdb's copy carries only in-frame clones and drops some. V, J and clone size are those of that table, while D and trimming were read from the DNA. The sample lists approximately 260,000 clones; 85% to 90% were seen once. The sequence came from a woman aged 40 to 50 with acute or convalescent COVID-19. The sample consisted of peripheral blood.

CDR3 coding DNA: TGCGCCAGCAGCCTAGAAGCCCCGCTCCCAAACTATGGCTACACCTTC. This sequence encodes CASSLEAPLPNYGYTF. The chain employs TRBV4-1 and TRBJ1-2; no definite D call. V was clipped by 4 bases and J by 2 bases, with 17 bases between them. Germline CDR1 is MGHRA and CDR2 is YSYEKL. The CDR3 loop spans 16 amino acids.